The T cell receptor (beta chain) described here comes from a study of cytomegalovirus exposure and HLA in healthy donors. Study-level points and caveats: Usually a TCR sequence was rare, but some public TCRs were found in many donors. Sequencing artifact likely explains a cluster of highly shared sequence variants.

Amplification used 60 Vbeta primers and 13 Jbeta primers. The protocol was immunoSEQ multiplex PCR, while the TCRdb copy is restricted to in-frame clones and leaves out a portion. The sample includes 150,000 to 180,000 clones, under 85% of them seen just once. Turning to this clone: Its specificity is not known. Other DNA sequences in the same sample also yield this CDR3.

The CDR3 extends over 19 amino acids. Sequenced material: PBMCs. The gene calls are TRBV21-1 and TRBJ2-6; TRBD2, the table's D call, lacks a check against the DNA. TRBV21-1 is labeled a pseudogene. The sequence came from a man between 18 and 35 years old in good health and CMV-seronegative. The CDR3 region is CASSKRASGGTSGANVLTF. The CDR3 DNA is TGTGCCAGCAGCAAACGCGCTAGCGGGGGGACCTCTGGGGCCAACGTCTTGACTTTC.